The source of this T cell receptor (beta chain) is a study of blood T cell repertoires in COVID-19. Study at large: T cells, B-cell-depleted T cells, or PBMCs supplied cDNA or gDNA.

The V and J ends lost 0 bases and 4 bases respectively, with 9 bases between them. From germline, CDR1 is LGHDT and CDR2 YNNKEL (reference sequence). The CDR3 loop spans 14 amino acids. In the original analysis: How many nucleated cells were present was estimated from reference gene primer amplification. Generated by immunoSEQ multiplex PCR, the TCRdb table keeps only in-frame clones and is missing some. V and J calls and clone size are copied from that table; D and trimming were computed from the DNA. The table lists roughly 210,000 clones, 88% of them singletons. The clonotype was recovered from a man aged 65 to 79 with acute or convalescent COVID-19. The source material was peripheral blood. This chain links TRBV3-1 (or the pseudogene TRBV3-2) with TRBJ1-2, with D possibly being TRBD1 (5 bases). For the CDR3, the DNA is TGTGCCAGCAGCCAAGACCCAGGGCCCTATGGCTACACCTTC. The encoded protein is CASSQDPGPYGYTF.